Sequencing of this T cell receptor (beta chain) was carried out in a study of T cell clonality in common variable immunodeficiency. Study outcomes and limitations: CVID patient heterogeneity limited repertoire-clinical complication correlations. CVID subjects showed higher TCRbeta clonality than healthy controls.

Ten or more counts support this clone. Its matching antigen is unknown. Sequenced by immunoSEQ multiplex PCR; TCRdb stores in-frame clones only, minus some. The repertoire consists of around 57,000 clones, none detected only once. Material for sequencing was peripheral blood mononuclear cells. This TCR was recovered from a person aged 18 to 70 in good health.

The CDR3 spells CASSPEGTDYEQYF. The CDR3 bases that were read are TGCGCCAGCAGCCCGGAGGGGACAGACTACGAG. The chain links TRBV5-1 to TRBJ2-7, with a possible D match to TRBD1 (7 bases). The CDR3 end is not reached by the read, which stops 3 residues before it; the germline J gene fills it in. Germline V lookup: CDR1 SGHRS, CDR2 YFSETQ. The ends were cut back, 4 bases at V and 3 bases at J, with 14 bases in the middle. There are 14 residues in the CDR3.